This T cell receptor beta chain was observed in a study of T cells in tumors after PD-1 blockade. Study as a whole: Patients had no prior checkpoint blockade, systemic immunosuppressants, or anti-cancer therapy within 4 weeks.

Tumor or blood genomic DNA was sequenced, with inputs of roughly 550 ng to 6,500 ng. Sequenced by immunoSEQ multiplex PCR; TCRdb stores in-frame clones only, minus some. The sample gives 20,000 to 25,000 clones, around 80% of which show up once; 20% to 30% is in the top ten. The clonotype comes from a human donor with basal cell carcinoma. The material was PBMCs, obtained before anti-PD-1 treatment.

As DNA, the CDR3 is TGTGCCAGTAGTATAGTCGGGACAGGCACAGATACGCAGTATTTT. This sequence encodes CASSIVGTGTDTQYF. V usage is TRBV19 and J usage is TRBJ2-3; TRBD1 agrees at 7 bases. Unmatched junction bases numbered 2, after V lost 1 base and J lost 1 base. Germline CDR1 reads LNHDA; CDR2 reads SQIVND (reference sequence). This CDR3 has 15 residues. The variable domain in full, with the rest retrieved from reference TRBV19 and TRBJ2-3, is DGGITQSPKYLFRKEGQNVTLSCEQNLNHDAMYWYRQDPGQGLRLIYYSQIVNDFQKGDIAEGYSVSREKKESFPLTVTSAQKNPTAFYLCASSIVGTGTDTQYFGPGTRLTVL.